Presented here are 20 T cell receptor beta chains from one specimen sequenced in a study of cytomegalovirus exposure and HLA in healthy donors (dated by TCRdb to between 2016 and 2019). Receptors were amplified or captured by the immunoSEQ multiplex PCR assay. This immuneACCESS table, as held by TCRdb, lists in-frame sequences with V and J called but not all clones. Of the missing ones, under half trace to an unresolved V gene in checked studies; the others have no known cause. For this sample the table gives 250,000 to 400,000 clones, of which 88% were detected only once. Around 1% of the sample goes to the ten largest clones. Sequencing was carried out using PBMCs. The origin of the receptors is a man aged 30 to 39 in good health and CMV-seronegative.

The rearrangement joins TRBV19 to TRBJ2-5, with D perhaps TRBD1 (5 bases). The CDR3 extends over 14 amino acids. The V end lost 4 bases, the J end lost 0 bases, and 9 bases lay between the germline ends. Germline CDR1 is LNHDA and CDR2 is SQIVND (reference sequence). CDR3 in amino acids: CASSKTAYQETQYF. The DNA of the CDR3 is TGTGCCAGTAGTAAGACAGCCTACCAAGAGACCCAGTACTTC. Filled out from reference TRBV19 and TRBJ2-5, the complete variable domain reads DGGITQSPKYLFRKEGQNVTLSCEQNLNHDAMYWYRQDPGQGLRLIYYSQIVNDFQKGDIAEGYSVSREKKESFPLTVTSAQKNPTAFYLCASSKTAYQETQYFGPGTRLLVL.

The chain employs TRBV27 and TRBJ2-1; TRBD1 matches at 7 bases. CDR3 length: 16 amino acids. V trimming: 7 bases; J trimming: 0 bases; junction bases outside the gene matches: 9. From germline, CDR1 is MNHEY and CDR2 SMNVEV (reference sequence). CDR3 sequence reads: CASNSLRTGSYNEQFF. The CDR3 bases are TGTGCCAGCAACTCACTCCGGACAGGCTCCTACAATGAGCAGTTCTTC.

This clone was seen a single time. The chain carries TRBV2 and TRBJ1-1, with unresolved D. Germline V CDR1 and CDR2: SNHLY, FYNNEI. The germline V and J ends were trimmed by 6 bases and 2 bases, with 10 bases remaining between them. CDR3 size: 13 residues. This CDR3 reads CASRTTRNTEAFF. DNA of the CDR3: TGTGCCAGCAGGACTACCCGAAACACTGAAGCTTTCTTT.

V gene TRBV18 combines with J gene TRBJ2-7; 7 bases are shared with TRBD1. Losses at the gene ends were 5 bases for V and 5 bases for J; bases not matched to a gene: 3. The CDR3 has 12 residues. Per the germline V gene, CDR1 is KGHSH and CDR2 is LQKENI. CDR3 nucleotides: TGTGCCAGCTCAGCCGGGACAGACGAGCAGTACTTC. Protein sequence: CASSAGTDEQYF. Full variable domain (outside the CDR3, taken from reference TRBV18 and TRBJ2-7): NAGVMQNPRHLVRRRGQEARLRCSPMKGHSHVYWYRQLPEEGLKFMVYLQKENIIDESGMPKERFSAEFPKEGPSILRIQQVVRGDSAAYFCASSAGTDEQYFGPGTRLTVT.

CDR3 in amino acids: CASSLAPIGAEKAFF. Here the CDR3 DNA reads TGCGCCAGCAGCCTTGCCCCGATAGGGGCGGAGAAAGCTTTCTTT. J is TRBJ1-1 and V is TRBV4-1; D perhaps matches TRBD1 (5 bases). Trimming removed 4 bases from V and 9 bases from J, with 21 bases in between. Germline loops: CDR1 MGHRA, CDR2 YSYEKL. This CDR3 comprises 15 residues.

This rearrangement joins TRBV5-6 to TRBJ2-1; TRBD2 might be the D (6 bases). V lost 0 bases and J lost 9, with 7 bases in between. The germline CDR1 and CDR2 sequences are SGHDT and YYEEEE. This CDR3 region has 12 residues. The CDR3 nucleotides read TGTGCCAGCAGCTTGGCCGGGGGTGAGCAGTTCTTC. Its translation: CASSLAGGEQFF.

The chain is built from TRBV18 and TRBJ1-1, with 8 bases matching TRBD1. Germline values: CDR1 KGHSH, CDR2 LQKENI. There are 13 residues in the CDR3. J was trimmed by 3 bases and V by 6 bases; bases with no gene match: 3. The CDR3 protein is CASSVDRDTEAFF. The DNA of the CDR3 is TGTGCCAGCTCGGTGGACAGGGACACTGAAGCTTTCTTT.

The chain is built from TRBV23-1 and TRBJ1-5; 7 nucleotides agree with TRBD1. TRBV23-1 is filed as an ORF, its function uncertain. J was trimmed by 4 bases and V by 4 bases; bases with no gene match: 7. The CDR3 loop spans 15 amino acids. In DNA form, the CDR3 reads TGCGCCAGCAGTCCGCTGACAGGGAGGAATCAGCCCCAGCATTTT. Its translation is CASSPLTGRNQPQHF.

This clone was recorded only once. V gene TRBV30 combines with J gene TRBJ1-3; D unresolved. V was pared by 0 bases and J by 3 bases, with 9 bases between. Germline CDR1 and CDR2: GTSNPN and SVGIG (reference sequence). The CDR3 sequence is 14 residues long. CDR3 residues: CAWSVQGSGNTIYF. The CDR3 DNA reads TGTGCCTGGAGTGTACAAGGGAGTGGAAACACCATATATTTT.

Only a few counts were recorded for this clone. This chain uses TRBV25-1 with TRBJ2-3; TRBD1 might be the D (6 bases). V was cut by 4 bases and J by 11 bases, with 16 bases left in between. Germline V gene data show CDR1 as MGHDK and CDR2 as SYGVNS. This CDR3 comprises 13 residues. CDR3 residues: CASSGDQGTGQYF. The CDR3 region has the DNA TGTGCCAGCAGTGGAGACCAGGGGACCGGGCAGTATTTT.

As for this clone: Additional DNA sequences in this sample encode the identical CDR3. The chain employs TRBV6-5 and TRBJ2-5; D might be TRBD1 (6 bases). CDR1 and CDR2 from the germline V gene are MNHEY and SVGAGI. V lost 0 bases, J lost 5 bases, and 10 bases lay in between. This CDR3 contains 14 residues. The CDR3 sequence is CASSYSNREETQYF. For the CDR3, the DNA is TGTGCCAGCAGTTACTCGAACAGGGAGGAGACCCAGTACTTC.

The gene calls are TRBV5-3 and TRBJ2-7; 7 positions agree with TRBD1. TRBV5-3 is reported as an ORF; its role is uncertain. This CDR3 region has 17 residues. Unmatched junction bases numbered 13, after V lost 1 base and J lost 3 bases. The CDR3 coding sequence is TGTGCCAGAAGCTTGAGGCCCAAAGGGACAGATCGCTACGAGCAGTACTTC. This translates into CARSLRPKGTDRYEQYF.

Written as DNA, the CDR3 is TGCGCCAGCAGCTTGTGGGCGGGCGCGACTTACGAGCAGTACTTC. It specifies CASSLWAGATYEQYF. The chain has TRBV5-1 and TRBJ2-7; TRBD2 might be the D (5 bases). Germline V gene lookup returns CDR1 SGHRS and CDR2 YFSETQ. The CDR3 totals 15 residues. With 1 base removed from V and 4 bases from J, the gap between germline ends came to 15 bases.

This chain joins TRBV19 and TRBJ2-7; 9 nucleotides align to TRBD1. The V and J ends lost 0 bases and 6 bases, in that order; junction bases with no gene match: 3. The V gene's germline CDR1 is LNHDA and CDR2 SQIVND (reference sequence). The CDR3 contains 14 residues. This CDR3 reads CASSIDDRGGEQYF. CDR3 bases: TGTGCCAGTAGTATAGATGACAGGGGGGGCGAGCAGTACTTC. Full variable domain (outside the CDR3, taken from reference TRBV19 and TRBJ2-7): DGGITQSPKYLFRKEGQNVTLSCEQNLNHDAMYWYRQDPGQGLRLIYYSQIVNDFQKGDIAEGYSVSREKKESFPLTVTSAQKNPTAFYLCASSIDDRGGEQYFGPGTRLTVT.

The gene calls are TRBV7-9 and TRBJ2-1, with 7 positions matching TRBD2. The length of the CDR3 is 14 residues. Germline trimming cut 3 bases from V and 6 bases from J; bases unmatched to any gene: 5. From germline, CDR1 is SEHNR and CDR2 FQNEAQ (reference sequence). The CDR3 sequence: CASSFGLGFNEQFF. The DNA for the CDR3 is TGTGCCAGCAGCTTCGGACTAGGGTTCAATGAGCAGTTCTTC. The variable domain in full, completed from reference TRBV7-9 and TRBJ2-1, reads DTGVSQNPRHKITKRGQNVTFRCDPISEHNRLYWYRQTLGQGPEFLTYFQNEAQLEKSRLLSDRFSAERPKGSFSTLEIQRTEQGDSAMYLCASSFGLGFNEQFFGPGTRLTVL.

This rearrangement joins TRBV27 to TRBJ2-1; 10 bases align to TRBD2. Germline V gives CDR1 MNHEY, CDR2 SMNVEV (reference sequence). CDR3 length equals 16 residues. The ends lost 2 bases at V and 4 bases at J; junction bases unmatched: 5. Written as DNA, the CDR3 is TGTGCCAGCAGTTTAAATATAGCGGGGGGTTACAATGAGCAGTTCTTC. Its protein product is CASSLNIAGGYNEQFF.

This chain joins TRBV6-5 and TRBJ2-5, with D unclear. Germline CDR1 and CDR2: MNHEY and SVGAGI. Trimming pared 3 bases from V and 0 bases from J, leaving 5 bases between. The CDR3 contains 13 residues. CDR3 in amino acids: CASSYVNQETQYF. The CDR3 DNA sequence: TGTGCCAGCAGTTATGTAAACCAAGAGACCCAGTACTTC.

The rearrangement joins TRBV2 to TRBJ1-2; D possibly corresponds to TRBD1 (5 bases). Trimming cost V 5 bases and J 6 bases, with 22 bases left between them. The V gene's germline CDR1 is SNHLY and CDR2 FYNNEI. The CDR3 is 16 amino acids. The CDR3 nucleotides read TGTGCCAGCAGTCAGGACCTGGCGGGACCATATAATGGCTACACCTTC. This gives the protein CASSQDLAGPYNGYTF.

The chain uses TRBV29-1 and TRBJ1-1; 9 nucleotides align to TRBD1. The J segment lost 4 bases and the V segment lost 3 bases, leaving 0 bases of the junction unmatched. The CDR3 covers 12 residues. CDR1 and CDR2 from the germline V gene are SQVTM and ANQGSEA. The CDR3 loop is CSVETGGTEAFF. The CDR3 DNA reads TGCAGCGTTGAGACAGGGGGCACTGAAGCTTTCTTT.

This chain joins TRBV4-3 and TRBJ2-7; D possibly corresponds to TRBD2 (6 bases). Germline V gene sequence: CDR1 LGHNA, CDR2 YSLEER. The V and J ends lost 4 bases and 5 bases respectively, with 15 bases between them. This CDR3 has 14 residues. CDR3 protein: CASSLSAGLNEQYF. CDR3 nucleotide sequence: TGCGCCAGCAGCCTCAGTGCGGGACTGAACGAGCAGTACTTC.